This T cell receptor (beta chain) was sequenced for a study of human T cells and chemical hapten exposure. About the study: Small differences in pooled library volume mainly drove the variation in TCR yields per sample. Study results and limitations: Those TCRs sitting above 1 in 1000 frequency stayed the same with DPC sensitization.

Individual cDNA molecules each carried unique molecular identifiers attached by the library. TCRdb redid the calling of the RACE reads with MiXCR, one entry per CDR3 protein. The sample records 75,000 to 100,000 distinct CDR3 sequences, roughly 10% being singletons. Documented time point: patch test 1, 2 weeks after DPC sensitization. The treatment here: therapeutic diphenylcyclopropenone sensitization with weekly scalp DPC. This clonotype was picked up a small number of times. Its antigen is unidentified. The ends were cut back, 6 bases at V and 2 bases at J, with 8 bases in the middle. Germline CDR1 and CDR2: SQVTM and ANQGSEA. The CDR3 extends over 11 amino acids.

This chain links TRBV29-1 with TRBJ2-7; D tentatively fits TRBD1 or TRBD2 (6 bases each). Sample: whole blood, taken in connection with sensitization to the hapten diphenylcyclopropenone (DPC). The clonotype comes from a woman in her sixties with alopecia areata. Some clones in this sample may be carry-over from other donors' samples. CDR3 sequence (DNA): TGCAGCGTAGGGGGGACCTACGAGCAGTACTTC. Translating it yields CSVGGTYEQYF.